Sequencing of this TCR beta chain was carried out in a study of beta chain features in type 1 diabetes. The wider study: No age, gender or cell yield differences were seen between patients and healthy donors.

The sample holds a few counts of this clone. Antigen unknown. Findings of the study overall: In comparison with healthy donors, patients had naive, central memory and Treg TCRB repertoires that appeared more similar. The analysis here could not establish whether HLA type shapes TCRB rearrangement. In every one of the four CD4+ subsets, TCRB CDR3s were moderately but significantly shorter in Type 1 diabetes patients.

Investigators reverse transcribed all isolated RNA, so they sequenced expressed TCRB transcripts. Repertoires were generated with immunoSEQ multiplex PCR, while TCRdb's copy carries only in-frame clones and drops some. The data show hundreds of thousands of clones, more than 12% seen once. Each of the CD4+ naive, central memory, regulatory and stem cell-like memory populations was sorted via CD45RO/CCR7/CD25/CD127/CD95/CD27. The specimen was naive CD4+ T cells from blood. This clonotype originated in a man younger than 35 with type 1 diabetes.

CDR3 coding DNA: TGCGCCAGCAGCCAAGATCTCCTAGCGTCTGGCACCGGGGAGCTGTTTTTT. Translation gives CASSQDLLASGTGELFF. This chain joins TRBV4-1 and TRBJ2-2; tentative D call: TRBD2 (6 bases). Looked up from germline, CDR1 is MGHRA and CDR2 is YSYEKL. This CDR3 spans 17 amino acids. Deletions cut 0 bases from V and 4 bases from J, with 15 bases between.